Below are 9 T cell receptor beta chains sequenced from a single sample in a study of cytomegalovirus exposure and HLA in healthy donors (dated by TCRdb to about 2017). Library preparation employed the immunoSEQ multiplex PCR assay. A mixture of 60 forward primers for TCR Vbeta segments and 13 reverse primers for TCR Jbeta segments was used in the multiplex PCR. TCRdb stores this immuneACCESS table with in-frame sequences only. Part of the clones is absent; in the studies checked, under half of the shortfall reflects unresolved V genes, and no reason is known for the rest. The sample has 50,000 to 65,000 clones on record, approximately 71% of them singletons. The ten biggest clones cover roughly 23% of the sample. The sequenced sample was PBMCs. The receptors derive from a man in his forties or fifties in good health and CMV-seropositive.

V and J are TRBV7-2 and TRBJ2-7; 11 bases fit TRBD2. Per germline, CDR1 SGHTA and CDR2 FQGNSA. The CDR3 loop spans 15 amino acids. Trimming took 2 bases from V and 3 from J; bases not matched to a gene: 3. Here the CDR3 reads CASSLLAGGVYEQYF. The CDR3 DNA reads as TGTGCCAGCAGCTTACTAGCGGGGGGCGTCTACGAGCAGTACTTC.

This chain uses TRBV9 with TRBJ1-1, with 11 positions matching TRBD1. Germline-derived CDR1 and CDR2 are SGDLS and YYNGEE. V dropped 3 bases and J dropped 7; count of bases not matched to a gene: 2. This CDR3 region has 13 residues. For the CDR3, the DNA is TGTGCCAGCAGCGCCGGGACAGGGGGTGAAGCTTTCTTT. Its protein is CASSAGTGGEAFF.

This clone was detected a few times. The V gene is TRBV9, the J gene TRBJ2-3; maybe TRBD2 (7 bases). Trimming pared 5 bases from V and 3 bases from J, leaving 13 bases between. The germline gives CDR1 SGDLS, CDR2 YYNGEE. The CDR3 runs to 14 residues. CDR3 sequence reads: CASRQGGETDTQYF. The CDR3 bases are TGTGCCAGCAGACAGGGAGGGGAAACAGATACGCAGTATTTT.

The chain recombines TRBV7-3 with TRBJ2-2, with TRBD1 identical over 7 bases. CDR1 is SGHTA, CDR2 FQGTGA, per germline. The CDR3 loop spans 15 amino acids. Germline trimming cut 0 bases from V and 3 bases from J; bases unmatched to any gene: 1. CDR3: CASSLTTGYTGELFF. The CDR3 DNA reads TGTGCCAGCAGCTTAACGACAGGGTACACCGGGGAGCTGTTTTTT.

This chain links TRBV19 with TRBJ1-5; 8 bases are a match to TRBD1. CDR3 length equals 15 residues. Trimming took 3 bases from V and 2 from J; bases not matched to a gene: 3. Germline loops: CDR1 LNHDA, CDR2 SQIVND (reference sequence). CDR3 in amino acids: CASSMDRVGNQPQHF. CDR3 DNA: TGTGCCAGTAGTATGGACAGGGTGGGCAATCAGCCCCAGCATTTT.

The chain links TRBV27 to TRBJ1-1; D is unclear. Trimming removed 2 bases at V and 1 base at J, with 5 bases between. Germline V lookup: CDR1 MNHEY, CDR2 SMNVEV (reference sequence). There are 13 residues in the CDR3. CDR3 amino acids: CASSLRQNTEAFF. The DNA of the CDR3 is TGTGCCAGCAGTTTAAGACAGAACACTGAAGCTTTCTTT.

The V gene is TRBV7-9, the J gene TRBJ2-3, with 8 bases lining up with TRBD2. This CDR3 is built from 16 residues. CDR1 and CDR2 (germline): SEHNR, FQNEAQ (reference sequence). V lost 5 bases and J lost 0; bases outside the gene matches: 7. The chain's CDR3 is CASSPGLAASTDTQYF. CDR3 DNA sequence: TGTGCCAGCAGCCCAGGACTAGCTGCGAGCACAGATACGCAGTATTTT.

This clone was recorded a few times. CDR3 coding DNA: TGCAGCGTTCCCTCACACGAGGGCGGGAAACTGTTTTTT. It is translated as CSVPSHEGGKLFF. The chain employs TRBV29-1 and TRBJ1-4; the D is unclear. The CDR3 spans 13 residues. The germline gives CDR1 SQVTM, CDR2 ANQGSEA. The V gene lost 5 bases and the J gene lost 11 bases, with 18 bases spanning the gap. The variable domain in full, with the rest retrieved from reference TRBV29-1 and TRBJ1-4, is SAVISQKPSRDICQRGTSLTIQCQVDSQVTMMFWYRQQPGQSLTLIATANQGSEATYESGFVIDKFPISRPNLTFSTLTVSNMSPEDSSIYLCSVPSHEGGKLFFGSGTQLSVL.

V is TRBV2 and J is TRBJ2-1; 7 bases align to TRBD1. After removal of 3 bases from V and 6 bases from J, the junction contained 8 bases not matched to a gene. CDR1 is SNHLY, CDR2 FYNNEI, per germline. The length of the CDR3 is 15 residues. The CDR3: CASSERGPTGNEQFF. The DNA for the CDR3 is TGTGCCAGCAGTGAGAGGGGGCCGACTGGCAATGAGCAGTTCTTC.